What follows are 30 T cell receptor beta chains derived from one specimen sequenced in a study of OX40 agonist ivuxolimab in advanced cancers. Sequencing used immunoSEQ multiplex PCR; TCRdb keeps in-frame clones, though not all of them. The sample lists roughly 60,000 clones, approximately 89% occurring once. The material was CD4+ or CD8+ T cells sorted from blood, obtained in a trial of the OX40 agonist ivuxolimab. Receptors were obtained from an adult with an advanced solid tumor such as melanoma, head and neck, liver or kidney cancer.

This clone was observed a single time. The chain joins TRBV6-6 to TRBJ1-5, with a possible D match to TRBD1 (5 bases). The CDR3 runs to 14 residues. Germline CDR1 MNHNY, CDR2 SVGAGI (reference sequence). The V and J ends lost 0 bases and 6 bases respectively, with 9 bases between them. CDR3 nucleotide sequence: TGTGCCAGCAGTTACTCCAGGGATGGTCAGCCCCAGCATTTT. This encodes CASSYSRDGQPQHF.

The chain is built from TRBV30 and TRBJ2-3, with 13 positions matching TRBD2. The CDR3 has 15 amino acids. CDR1 is GTSNPN, CDR2 SVGIG, per germline (reference sequence). V lost 6 bases to trimming and J lost 0 bases; unmatched junction nucleotides: 3. In nucleotides, the CDR3 is TGTGCCTGCGGGACTAGCGGGGTTAGCACAGATACGCAGTATTTT. As protein: CACGTSGVSTDTQYF. The whole variable domain, remainder taken from reference TRBV30 and TRBJ2-3, is SQTIHQWPATLVQPVGSPLSLECTVEGTSNPNLYWYRQAAGRGLQLLFYSVGIGQISSEVPQNLSASRPQDRQFILSSKKLLLSDSGFYLCACGTSGVSTDTQYFGPGTRLTVL.

The J gene is TRBJ2-1, the V gene TRBV7-2; the match to TRBD2 covers 9 bases. Germline CDR1 and CDR2: SGHTA and FQGNSA. The length of the CDR3 is 16 residues. V was pared by 3 bases and J by 7 bases, with 10 bases of the junction left unmatched. CDR3 DNA sequence: TGTGCCAGCAGCTTGTGGGTAGCGGGAGTCGAAAATGAGCAGTTCTTC. Its protein is CASSLWVAGVENEQFF.

V and J are TRBV6-5 and TRBJ2-7; weak D call: TRBD2 (6 bases). Germline CDR1 is MNHEY and CDR2 is SVGAGI. The CDR3 totals 13 residues. V lost 7 bases, J lost 4 bases, and 14 bases lay in between. The CDR3 DNA sequence: TGTGCCAGCATGACGGCGGGGAAGTACGAGCAGTACTTC. It translates to CASMTAGKYEQYF.

The chain is built from TRBV27 and TRBJ2-1; TRBD2 matches 14 bases. CDR1 is MNHEY and CDR2 is SMNVEV in the germline V gene (reference sequence). The junction had 7 bases not matched to a gene; V was cut back by 5 bases and J by 7 bases. CDR3 length equals 16 residues. CDR3 bases: TGTGCCAGCAGTCCGTACGGGACTAGCGGGAGTAATGAGCAGTTCTTC. Amino acid sequence: CASSPYGTSGSNEQFF.

The V and J genes are TRBV19 and TRBJ2-1; 15 bases are a match to TRBD2. This CDR3 region has 17 residues. Germline CDR1 and CDR2: LNHDA and SQIVND (reference sequence). Germline trimming cut 6 bases from V and 0 bases from J; bases unmatched to any gene: 3. The CDR3 nucleotides are TGTGCCAGTAGCGGACTAGCGGGAGGGAGCTCCTACAATGAGCAGTTCTTC. Protein sequence: CASSGLAGGSSYNEQFF.

V usage is TRBV10-1 and J usage is TRBJ1-2; no clear D. Trimming stripped 5 bases from V and 2 bases from J, with 9 bases between. Germline values: CDR1 WNHNN, CDR2 SYGVQD (reference sequence). The CDR3 runs to 13 residues. The CDR3 sequence: CASSYGPNYGYTF. CDR3 bases: TGCGCCAGCAGTTACGGACCCAACTATGGCTACACCTTC.

The chain combines TRBV9 with TRBJ1-1, with D perhaps TRBD1 (5 bases). Trimming removed 0 bases from V and 6 bases from J, with 12 bases in between. The germline CDR1 and CDR2 sequences are SGDLS and YYNGEE. The CDR3 length is 14 residues. CDR3: CASSVGTRSSEAFF. CDR3 bases: TGTGCCAGCAGCGTAGGGACAAGGAGCTCTGAAGCTTTCTTT.

With regard to this clone: In the same sample, other DNA sequences code for this CDR3. J is TRBJ2-7 and V is TRBV27; unclear D gene. V was trimmed by 8 bases and J by 2 bases, leaving 4 bases between them. Germline V gene sequence: CDR1 MNHEY, CDR2 SMNVEV (reference sequence). There are 10 residues in the CDR3. The CDR3 loop is CASGTYEQYF. As DNA, the CDR3 is TGTGCCAGCGGAACCTACGAGCAGTACTTC.

The genes are TRBV11-2 and TRBJ2-7, with D tentatively TRBD1 (5 bases). Trimming stripped 5 bases from V and 3 bases from J, with 17 bases between. The CDR3 loop spans 15 amino acids. The germline gives CDR1 SGHAT, CDR2 FQNNGV. CDR3 sequence (DNA): TGTGCCAGCAGCCGTCTCAATCCAAGGGGCTACGAGCAGTACTTC. It encodes CASSRLNPRGYEQYF.

To note about this clone: This CDR3 is also generated by other DNA sequences in the sample. This chain links TRBV7-9 with TRBJ2-2; the D gene could be TRBD1 or TRBD2 (6 bases each). From germline, CDR1 is SEHNR and CDR2 FQNEAQ (reference sequence). V dropped 3 bases and J dropped 0 bases, with 8 bases sitting between them. The length of the CDR3 is 15 residues. This CDR3 reads CASSFGGANTGELFF. Here the CDR3 DNA reads TGTGCCAGCAGCTTCGGGGGCGCGAACACCGGGGAGCTGTTTTTT.

The V gene is TRBV28, the J gene TRBJ1-1; the D gene is possibly TRBD1 (5 bases). Trimming removed 2 bases from V and 11 bases from J, with 18 bases in between. Germline CDR1 and CDR2: MDHEN and SYDVKM. The CDR3 totals 14 residues. CDR3 DNA: TGTGCCAGCAGTTTAGGTCGCAGTCGGGACGCGGCTTTCTTT. Encoded protein: CASSLGRSRDAAFF.

The chain uses TRBV7-9 and TRBJ2-1, with a tentative D call TRBD1 (6 bases). Germline CDR1 is SEHNR and CDR2 is FQNEAQ (reference sequence). Trimming cost V 8 bases and J 8 bases, with 13 bases left between them. This CDR3 is built from 12 residues. CDR3 loop: CASLAGDDEQFF. The DNA of the CDR3 is TGTGCCAGCTTAGCAGGGGATGATGAGCAGTTCTTC.

The chain combines TRBV7-8 with TRBJ2-1, with D unresolved. CDR1 and CDR2 (germline): SGHVS, FQNEAQ. The V and J ends lost 5 bases and 3 bases respectively, with 14 bases between them. The CDR3 length is 15 residues. The CDR3 DNA sequence: TGTGCCAGCAGCCCCGGGTTTCCGGACTACAATGAGCAGTTCTTC. Translation gives CASSPGFPDYNEQFF.

The chain carries TRBV6-5 and TRBJ1-3; D possibly corresponds to TRBD1 (6 bases). Per germline, CDR1 MNHEY and CDR2 SVGAGI. Trimming pared 0 bases from V and 4 bases from J, leaving 10 bases between. This CDR3 spans 15 amino acids. CDR3 bases: TGTGCCAGCAGTTACTCAGAGGGGACAGGAAACACCATATATTTT. Protein: CASSYSEGTGNTIYF.

The chain recombines TRBV21-1 with TRBJ1-1. TRBV21-1 counts as a pseudogene. The CDR3 spans 14 residues. As DNA, the CDR3 is TGTGCCAGCAGCAAAGAAGACGGGAACACTGAAGCTTTCTTT. Translated: CASSKEDGNTEAFF.

The rearrangement joins TRBV11-3 to TRBJ2-5; TRBD1 aligns across 9 bases. J was trimmed by 3 bases and V by 3 bases; bases with no gene match: 5. CDR1 and CDR2 (germline): SGHNT, YENEEA. CDR3 length: 15 amino acids. Here the CDR3 reads CASSLGQGGEETQYF. In DNA form, the CDR3 reads TGTGCCAGCAGCTTGGGACAGGGTGGGGAAGAGACCCAGTACTTC. Full variable domain (remainder filled in from reference TRBV11-3 and TRBJ2-5): EAGVVQSPRYKIIEKKQPVAFWCNPISGHNTLYWYLQNLGQGPELLIRYENEEAVDDSQLPKDRFSAERLKGVDSTLKIQPAELGDSAVYLCASSLGQGGEETQYFGPGTRLLVL.

This chain joins TRBV11-2 and TRBJ1-2, with D perhaps TRBD1 (6 bases). The CDR3 loop spans 13 amino acids. V lost 5 bases, J lost 8 bases, and 15 bases lay in between. CDR1 and CDR2 from the germline V gene are SGHAT and FQNNGV. CDR3 DNA: TGTGCCAGCAGCACGGGAGGGGGTTTCGGCTACACCTTC. Translated: CASSTGGGFGYTF.

The chain has TRBV20-1 and TRBJ1-4; D is uncertain. This CDR3 is built from 11 residues. The V end lost 0 bases, the J end lost 8 bases, and 4 bases lay between the germline ends. The germline V gene has CDR1 DFQATT and CDR2 SNEGSKA (reference sequence). CDR3 nucleotide sequence: TGCAGTGCTAGAGATAGGGAAAAACTGTTTTTT. Residues: CSARDREKLFF.

This CDR3 is CASSFFGNQPQHF. The DNA of the CDR3 is TGTGCCAGCAGCTTCTTTGGGAATCAGCCCCAGCATTTT. The chain links TRBV5-4 to TRBJ1-5; D gene uncertain. The CDR3 totals 13 residues. The V gene lost 2 bases and the J gene lost 4 bases, with 7 bases spanning the gap. Germline V gene data show CDR1 as SGHNT and CDR2 as YYREEE (reference sequence).

The chain combines TRBV28 with TRBJ1-3; tentatively, D is TRBD1 (5 bases). CDR1 is MDHEN and CDR2 is SYDVKM in the germline V gene. The ends were cut back, 7 bases at V and 3 bases at J, with 19 bases in the middle. There are 16 residues in the CDR3. The CDR3 loop is CASTSLAGTDGNTIYF. CDR3 DNA sequence: TGTGCCAGCACGTCCCTCGCCGGGACCGATGGAAACACCATATATTTT.

The chain links TRBV5-1 to TRBJ2-5; TRBD2 agrees at 9 bases. CDR1 and CDR2 from the germline V gene are SGHRS and YFSETQ. The V segment lost 5 bases and the J segment 0 bases; nucleotides outside the gene matches: 5. This CDR3 comprises 15 residues. CDR3 nucleotide sequence: TGCGCCAGCAGTAATCTAGCGGGAAACCAAGAGACCCAGTACTTC. It encodes CASSNLAGNQETQYF.

The genes are TRBV5-1 and TRBJ2-7, with TRBD1 matching over 9 bases. V shed 3 bases, J shed 5 bases, and the junction held 6 bases outside the gene matches. Germline V gene data show CDR1 as SGHRS and CDR2 as YFSETQ. This CDR3 contains 14 residues. The chain's CDR3 is CASSWGQGGHEQYF. Written as DNA, the CDR3 is TGCGCCAGCAGCTGGGGACAGGGTGGCCACGAGCAGTACTTC.

V gene TRBV27 combines with J gene TRBJ2-6; unclear D gene. This CDR3 comprises 15 residues. V was cut by 1 base and J by 0 bases, with 4 bases left in between. CDR1 is MNHEY and CDR2 is SMNVEV in the germline V gene (reference sequence). CDR3 in DNA: TGTGCCAGCAGTTTATACGGCTCTGGGGCCAACGTCCTGACTTTC. It specifies CASSLYGSGANVLTF.

J is TRBJ2-1 and V is TRBV11-2; D might be TRBD1 (5 bases). The CDR3 covers 11 residues. In germline, CDR1 is SGHAT, CDR2 FQNNGV. Trimming removed 5 bases from V and 7 bases from J, with 6 bases in between. DNA for the CDR3: TGTGCCAGCAGCCACAGGAATGAGCAGTTCTTC. Encoded protein: CASSHRNEQFF.

The chain employs TRBV5-1 and TRBJ2-7; D may correspond to TRBD1 or TRBD2 (5 bases each). The germline gives CDR1 SGHRS, CDR2 YFSETQ. V was pared by 5 bases and J by 2 bases, with 17 bases between. The CDR3 extends over 15 amino acids. The CDR3 reads CASRSTGTKAYEQYF. The CDR3 DNA reads TGCGCCAGCAGGTCTACCGGGACCAAAGCCTACGAGCAGTACTTC.

The chain is built from TRBV20-1 and TRBJ1-1, with D maybe TRBD1 (6 bases). From germline, CDR1 is DFQATT and CDR2 SNEGSKA (reference sequence). The CDR3 is made up of 11 amino acids. Trimming took 8 bases from V and 7 from J, leaving 14 bases between them. The CDR3 is CSPGVSGEAFF. CDR3 bases: TGCAGTCCAGGGGTATCCGGTGAAGCTTTCTTT.

The chain employs TRBV9 and TRBJ2-7, with a weak D call TRBD2 (5 bases). Trimming took 3 bases from V and 5 from J, leaving 15 bases between them. Germline V gene data show CDR1 as SGDLS and CDR2 as YYNGEE. CDR3 size: 14 residues. In nucleotides, the CDR3 is TGTGCCAGCAGCGCCCCCAATCGAGGGAACGAGCAGTACTTC. This translates into CASSAPNRGNEQYF.

The chain recombines TRBV29-1 with TRBJ2-5; 10 bases fit TRBD1. Looked up from germline, CDR1 is SQVTM and CDR2 is ANQGSEA. This CDR3 contains 13 residues. V gave up 6 bases and J gave up 3 bases; unmatched junction bases: 4. This CDR3 reads CSVAGTGEETQYF. CDR3 coding DNA: TGCAGCGTAGCCGGGACAGGGGAAGAGACCCAGTACTTC.

J is TRBJ2-3 and V is TRBV30; D is unclear. This CDR3 comprises 11 residues. Trimming took off 2 bases at V and 5 bases at J, with 5 bases between the two ends. The germline CDR1 and CDR2 sequences are GTSNPN and SVGIG (reference sequence). The CDR3 DNA reads TGTGCCTGGAGTCCGGGAGATACGCAGTATTTT. Translation gives CAWSPGDTQYF.